The clone carrying this TCR beta chain was detected a few times. This entry is derived from a study of regulatory T cells in long-lasting Graves disease. Arm-PCR of CDR3 regions and iRepertoire HTBI primers were the basis on which TCR beta libraries were built. TCRdb re-called the multiplex PCR reads with MiXCR, one entry per CDR3 protein. The data contain roughly 450,000 distinct CDR3 sequences, around 20% of them singletons. Indicated time point: persistent/refractory GD, antithyroid drugs over 5 years with positive TRAb. PBMC RNA served as the TCR library source. V lost 5 bases to trimming and J lost 2 bases, with 9 bases between them. CDR3 length: 12 amino acids. Germline-derived CDR1 and CDR2 are GTSNPN and SVGIG (reference sequence).

This TCR came from a female donor with Graves disease. The chain recombines TRBV30 with TRBJ1-1; D is undetermined. The specimen comprised peripheral blood mononuclear cells (PBMCs), sampled when the disease was refractory, from a patient treated with antithyroid drugs. The CDR3 spells CAWSEVNTEAFF. The DNA of the CDR3 is TGTGCCTGGTCAGAAGTTAACACTGAAGCTTTCTTT.